These 9 T cell receptor beta chains came from one sample sequenced in a study of PD-L1 blockade in urothelial cancer. The protocol was immunoSEQ multiplex PCR, while the TCRdb copy is restricted to in-frame clones and leaves out a portion. The sample holds 50,000 to 55,000 clones; around 79% are singletons and the top ten take roughly 3.9%. Time point denoted: pretreatment peripheral blood. The sample in question was PBMCs, obtained around atezolizumab (anti-PD-L1) treatment. These receptors all come from a man aged 70 or older with urothelial cancer.

The chain uses TRBV14 and TRBJ2-3; D is undetermined. The CDR3 spans 18 residues. CDR1 SGHDN and CDR2 FVKESK come from the germline V gene. Trimming took off 0 bases at V and 0 bases at J, with 16 bases between the two ends. The CDR3 protein is CASSQDWFSPGSTDTQYF. CDR3 sequence (DNA): TGTGCCAGCAGCCAAGATTGGTTCAGTCCGGGTAGCACAGATACGCAGTATTTT.

This clone is medium-sized in the sample. The rearrangement links TRBV7-9 to TRBJ1-2; no reliable D call. Germline V lookup: CDR1 SEHNR, CDR2 FQNEAQ (reference sequence). V lost 3 bases, J lost 4 bases, and 15 bases lay in between. The CDR3 totals 15 residues. CDR3: CASSLGPSSGYGYTF. CDR3 coding DNA: TGTGCCAGCAGCTTGGGCCCCTCAAGCGGCTATGGCTACACCTTC.

The rearrangement uses TRBV5-8 and TRBJ2-1; TRBD2 is a possible D gene (5 bases). V lost 0 bases and J lost 4, with 8 bases in between. The CDR3 loop spans 14 amino acids. In germline, CDR1 is SGHTS, CDR2 YDEGEE. CDR3 nucleotide sequence: TGTGCCAGCAGCTTGGCTGGACTGTACAATGAGCAGTTCTTC. The encoded protein is CASSLAGLYNEQFF.

This sequence joins TRBV6-6 and TRBJ1-2; TRBD1 aligns across 7 bases. CDR1 is MNHNY and CDR2 is SVGAGI in the germline V gene (reference sequence). The CDR3 length is 15 residues. V lost 5 bases and J lost 2; bases outside the gene matches: 8. The chain's CDR3 is CASSRAGTENYGYTF. CDR3 nucleotide sequence: TGTGCCAGCAGTCGGGCCGGGACAGAGAACTATGGCTACACCTTC.

This chain uses TRBV30 with TRBJ2-5, with D unresolved. The CDR3 has 14 residues. In germline, CDR1 is GTSNPN, CDR2 SVGIG (reference sequence). V was cut by 0 bases and J by 4 bases, with 12 bases left in between. For the CDR3, the DNA is TGTGCCTGGAGTGTACAACATCCACCAGAGACCCAGTACTTC. Translating gives CAWSVQHPPETQYF. The full variable domain, with the rest looked up from reference TRBV30 and TRBJ2-5, is SQTIHQWPATLVQPVGSPLSLECTVEGTSNPNLYWYRQAAGRGLQLLFYSVGIGQISSEVPQNLSASRPQDRQFILSSKKLLLSDSGFYLCAWSVQHPPETQYFGPGTRLLVL.

The genes are TRBV5-6 and TRBJ1-1, with unresolved D. Germline V gene data show CDR1 as SGHDT and CDR2 as YYEEEE. V lost 0 bases to trimming and J lost 7 bases, with 13 bases between them. This CDR3 is 14 amino acids long. The CDR3, as DNA: TGTGCCAGCAGCTTGGCCCCCAGGTCGGATGAAGCTTTCTTT. Its translation is CASSLAPRSDEAFF.

V is TRBV7-2 and J is TRBJ2-1; TRBD2 might be the D (6 bases). The CDR3 loop spans 15 amino acids. Germline loops: CDR1 SGHTA, CDR2 FQGNSA. Trimming cost V 4 bases and J 0 bases, with 10 bases left between them. In DNA, the CDR3 is TGTGCCAGCAGCTCTAGCGAGAGCTCCTACAATGAGCAGTTCTTC. It is translated as CASSSSESSYNEQFF.

The rearrangement joins TRBV5-6 to TRBJ1-2; no firm D call. The CDR3 spans 14 residues. Germline lookup yields CDR1 SGHDT and CDR2 YYEEEE. Trimming shortened V by 2 bases and J by 3 bases, and 11 bases separated the two germline ends. The CDR3 DNA is TGTGCCAGCAGCTTAGAGGGCCCCTACTATGGCTACACCTTC. Residues: CASSLEGPYYGYTF.

This clone was detected a few times. The chain carries TRBV28 and TRBJ1-3; D ambiguous. V was shortened by 4 bases and J by 4 bases, with 11 bases between the two germline ends. The CDR3 contains 14 residues. Per germline, CDR1 MDHEN and CDR2 SYDVKM. CDR3 sequence: CASSSVRAGNTIYF. In nucleotides, the CDR3 is TGTGCCAGCAGTTCCGTGAGGGCGGGAAACACCATATATTTT.